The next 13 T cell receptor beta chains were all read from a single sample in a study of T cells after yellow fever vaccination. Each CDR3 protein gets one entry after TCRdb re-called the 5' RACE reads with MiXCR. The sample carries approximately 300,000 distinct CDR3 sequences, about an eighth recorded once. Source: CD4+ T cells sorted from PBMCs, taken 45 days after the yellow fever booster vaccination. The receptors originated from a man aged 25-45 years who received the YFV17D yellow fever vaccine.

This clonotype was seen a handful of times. CDR3: CASNVGGLTDTQYF. As DNA, the CDR3 is TGTGCCAGCAATGTGGGAGGTCTAACAGATACGCAGTATTTT. The chain recombines TRBV28 with TRBJ2-3; D is perhaps TRBD2 (6 bases). The CDR3 length is 14 residues. V lost 7 bases and J 3 bases, leaving 14 bases between the germline ends. Germline V CDR1 and CDR2: MDHEN, SYDVKM.

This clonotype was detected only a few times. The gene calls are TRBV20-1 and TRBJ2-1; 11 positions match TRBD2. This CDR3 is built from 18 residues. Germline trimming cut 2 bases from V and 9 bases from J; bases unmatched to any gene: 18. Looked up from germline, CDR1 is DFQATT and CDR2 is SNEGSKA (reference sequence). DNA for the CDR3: TGCAGTGCTAGAAACCATGCTATAGCGGGAGGGCCCTCGGGTGAGCAGTTCTTC. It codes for CSARNHAIAGGPSGEQFF.

The CDR3 reads CASSPSAGDSYEQFF. CDR3 DNA: TGTGCCAGCTCACCAAGTGCTGGCGACAGCTATGAGCAGTTCTTC. V usage is TRBV18 and J usage is TRBJ2-1, with a weak D call TRBD1 (5 bases). CDR3 length: 15 residues. Trimming shortened V by 2 bases and J by 8 bases, and 16 bases separated the two germline ends. The germline V gene has CDR1 KGHSH and CDR2 LQKENI. The full variable domain, completed using reference TRBV18 and TRBJ2-1, is NAGVMQNPRHLVRRRGQEARLRCSPMKGHSHVYWYRQLPEEGLKFMVYLQKENIIDESGMPKERFSAEFPKEGPSILRIQQVVRGDSAAYFCASSPSAGDSYEQFFGPGTRLTVL.

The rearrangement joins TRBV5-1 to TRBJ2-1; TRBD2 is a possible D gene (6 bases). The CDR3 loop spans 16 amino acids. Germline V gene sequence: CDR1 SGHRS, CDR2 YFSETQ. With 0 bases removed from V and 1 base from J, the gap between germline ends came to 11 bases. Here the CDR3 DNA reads TGCGCCAGCAGCTTGGATGGGCGGGGATCCTACAATGAGCAGTTCTTC. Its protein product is CASSLDGRGSYNEQFF.

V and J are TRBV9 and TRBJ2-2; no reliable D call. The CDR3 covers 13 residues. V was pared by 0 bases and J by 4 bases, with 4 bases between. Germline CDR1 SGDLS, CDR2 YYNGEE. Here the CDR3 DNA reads TGTGCCAGCAGCGTAGGTGGCACCGGGGAGCTGTTTTTT. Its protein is CASSVGGTGELFF.

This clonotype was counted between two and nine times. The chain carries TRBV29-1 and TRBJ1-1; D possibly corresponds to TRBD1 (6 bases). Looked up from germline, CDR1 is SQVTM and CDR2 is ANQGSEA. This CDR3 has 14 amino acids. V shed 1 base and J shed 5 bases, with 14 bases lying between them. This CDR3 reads CSVEVTGGWTEAFF. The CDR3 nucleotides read TGCAGCGTTGAAGTTACGGGGGGCTGGACTGAAGCTTTCTTT.

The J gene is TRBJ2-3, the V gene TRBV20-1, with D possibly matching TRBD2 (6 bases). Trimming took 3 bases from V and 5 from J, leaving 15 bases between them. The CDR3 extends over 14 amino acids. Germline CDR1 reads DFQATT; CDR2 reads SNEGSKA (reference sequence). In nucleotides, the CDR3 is TGCAGTGCTAGGGAGGGATCACTGGAAGATACGCAGTATTTT. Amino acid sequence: CSAREGSLEDTQYF.

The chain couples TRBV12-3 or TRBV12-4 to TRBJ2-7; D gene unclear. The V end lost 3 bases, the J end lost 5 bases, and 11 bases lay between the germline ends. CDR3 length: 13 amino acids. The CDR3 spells CASSFKGINEQYF. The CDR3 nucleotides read TGTGCCAGCAGTTTCAAGGGCATCAACGAGCAGTACTTC.

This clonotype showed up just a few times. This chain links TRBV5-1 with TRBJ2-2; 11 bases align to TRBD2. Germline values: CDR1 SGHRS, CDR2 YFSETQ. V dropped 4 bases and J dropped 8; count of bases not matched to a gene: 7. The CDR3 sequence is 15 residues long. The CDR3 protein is CASSILAGVAGELFF. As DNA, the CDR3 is TGCGCCAGCAGCATACTAGCGGGAGTAGCGGGGGAGCTGTTTTTT.

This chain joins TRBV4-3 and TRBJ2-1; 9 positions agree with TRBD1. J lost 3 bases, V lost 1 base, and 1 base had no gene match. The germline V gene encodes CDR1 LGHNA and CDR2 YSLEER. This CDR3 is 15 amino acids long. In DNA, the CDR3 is TGCGCCAGCAGCCAAGGGGACAGGGACTACAATGAGCAGTTCTTC. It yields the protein CASSQGDRDYNEQFF.

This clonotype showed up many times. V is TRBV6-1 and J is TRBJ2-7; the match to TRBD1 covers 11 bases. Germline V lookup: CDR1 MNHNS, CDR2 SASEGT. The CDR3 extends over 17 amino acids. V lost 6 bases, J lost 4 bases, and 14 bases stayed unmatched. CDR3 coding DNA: TGTGCCAGCAGCCCTTCGGGACGGGACAGGGGGAAGTACGAGCAGTACTTC. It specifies CASSPSGRDRGKYEQYF.

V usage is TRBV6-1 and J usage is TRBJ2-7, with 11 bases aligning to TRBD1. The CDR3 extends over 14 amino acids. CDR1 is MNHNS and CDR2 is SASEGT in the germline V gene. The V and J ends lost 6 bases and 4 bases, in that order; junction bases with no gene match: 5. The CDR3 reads CASRAGTGGYEQYF. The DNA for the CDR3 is TGTGCCAGCAGAGCCGGGACAGGGGGGTACGAGCAGTACTTC.

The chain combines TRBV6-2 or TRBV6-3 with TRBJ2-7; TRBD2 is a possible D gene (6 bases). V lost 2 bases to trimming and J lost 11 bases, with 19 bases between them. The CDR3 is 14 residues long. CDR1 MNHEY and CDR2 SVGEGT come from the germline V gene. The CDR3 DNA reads TGTGCCAGCAGTTACCCGGGACTTAACAAGAAGGAGTACTTC. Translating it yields CASSYPGLNKKEYF.